The 27 T cell receptor beta chains listed next were all sequenced from one sample in a study of cytomegalovirus exposure and HLA in healthy donors. Vbeta (60) and Jbeta (13) primers were used in the PCR. Profiled with immunoSEQ multiplex PCR; TCRdb holds only in-frame clones, not every one. Its table lists 130,000 to 150,000 clones. Input material: PBMCs. Source of these receptors: a man in his forties or fifties in good health and CMV-seronegative.

The J gene is TRBJ2-5, the V gene TRBV5-1, with TRBD1 as a possible D gene (6 bases). Germline V gene sequence: CDR1 SGHRS, CDR2 YFSETQ. This CDR3 has 14 residues. V was trimmed by 4 bases and J by 3 bases, leaving 13 bases between them. DNA of the CDR3: TGCGCCAGCAGCCCCCCAGGGGTGGAAGAGACCCAGTACTTC. This sequence encodes CASSPPGVEETQYF.

The chain combines TRBV5-4 with TRBJ2-7; 10 nucleotides match TRBD1. Germline CDR1 reads SGHNT; CDR2 reads YYREEE (reference sequence). V gave up 4 bases and J gave up 1 base; unmatched junction bases: 5. This CDR3 spans 15 amino acids. The CDR3 sequence is CASSGDRGPSYEQYF. As DNA, the CDR3 is TGTGCCAGCAGCGGGGACAGGGGCCCGTCCTACGAGCAGTACTTC. Looking up the rest from reference TRBV5-4 and TRBJ2-7 gives the full variable domain: ETGVTQSPTHLIKTRGQQVTLRCSSQSGHNTVSWYQQALGQGPQFIFQYYREEENGRGNFPPRFSGLQFPNYSSELNVNALELDDSALYLCASSGDRGPSYEQYFGPGTRLTVT.

The chain recombines TRBV5-1 with TRBJ1-1, with a weak D call TRBD1 (5 bases). The CDR3 sequence is 14 residues long. Between the trimmed V and J ends, which lost 2 bases and 1 base, there was a span of 9 bases. Germline assignment: CDR1 SGHRS and CDR2 YFSETQ. The CDR3 is CASSFRQPNTEAFF. CDR3 DNA sequence: TGCGCCAGCAGCTTCAGACAGCCGAACACTGAAGCTTTCTTT.

This chain connects TRBV15 to TRBJ1-1, with D perhaps matching TRBD1 (5 bases). The germline gives CDR1 LNHNV, CDR2 YYDKDF (reference sequence). The CDR3 loop spans 14 amino acids. With 9 bases removed from V and 1 base from J, the gap between germline ends came to 15 bases. CDR3 coding DNA: TGTGCCACGAGACCTGGACATTCGAACACTGAAGCTTTCTTT. It specifies CATRPGHSNTEAFF.

V and J are TRBV28 and TRBJ2-3; perhaps TRBD1 as D (6 bases). This CDR3 has 14 amino acids. V lost 6 bases and J 0 bases, leaving 10 bases between the germline ends. Germline loops: CDR1 MDHEN, CDR2 SYDVKM. CDR3 in amino acids: CASRRDISTDTQYF. The CDR3, as DNA: TGTGCCAGCAGAAGGGACATAAGCACAGATACGCAGTATTTT.

V gene TRBV7-2 combines with J gene TRBJ1-4; 7 bases are a match to TRBD1. CDR3 length: 15 amino acids. Germline CDR1 is SGHTA and CDR2 is FQGNSA. After removal of 2 bases from V and 10 bases from J, the junction contained 10 bases not matched to a gene. DNA for the CDR3: TGTGCCAGCAGCTTACAGGGGGGCGTTGCGGCAAAACTGTTTTTT. It is translated as CASSLQGGVAAKLFF.

V usage is TRBV7-2 and J usage is TRBJ2-7; 7 nucleotides align to TRBD1. V lost 5 bases and J lost 3; bases outside the gene matches: 4. CDR1 is SGHTA and CDR2 is FQGNSA in the germline V gene. The CDR3 contains 13 residues. The chain's CDR3 is CASSRDRYYEQYF. The DNA of the CDR3 is TGTGCCAGCAGCCGGGACAGATACTACGAGCAGTACTTC. Full variable domain (rest looked up from reference TRBV7-2 and TRBJ2-7): GAGVSQSPSNKVTEKGKDVELRCDPISGHTALYWYRQSLGQGLEFLIYFQGNSAPDKSGLPSDRFSAERTGGSVSTLTIQRTQQEDSAVYLCASSRDRYYEQYFGPGTRLTVT.

The rearrangement uses TRBV9 and TRBJ2-1; no clear D gene. The CDR3 length is 15 residues. Trimming cost V 0 bases and J 0 bases, with 7 bases left between them. The germline V gene encodes CDR1 SGDLS and CDR2 YYNGEE. CDR3: CASSVGASSYNEQFF. The CDR3 nucleotides read TGTGCCAGCAGCGTAGGGGCGAGCTCCTACAATGAGCAGTTCTTC.

The V gene is TRBV5-5, the J gene TRBJ1-2; 7 bases are shared with TRBD1. From germline, CDR1 is SGHKS and CDR2 YYEKEE (reference sequence). CDR3 size: 15 residues. After removal of 4 bases from V and 4 bases from J, the junction contained 10 bases not matched to a gene. The CDR3 here is CASSIGQVRGYGYTF. CDR3 coding DNA: TGTGCCAGCAGCATCGGACAGGTTCGAGGCTATGGCTACACCTTC.

The chain joins TRBV4-1 to TRBJ1-3; unclear D gene. CDR1 is MGHRA, CDR2 YSYEKL, per germline. Trimming pared 0 bases from V and 4 bases from J, leaving 13 bases between. The CDR3 loop spans 16 amino acids. CDR3 DNA sequence: TGCGCCAGCAGCCAAGAAGAGGGTGTGAGGGGAAACACCATATATTTT. Its translation: CASSQEEGVRGNTIYF.

CDR3 nucleotides: TGTGCCACCAGTGGGACAGGGGGAATTCAGCCCCAGCATTTT. Amino acid sequence: CATSGTGGIQPQHF. The chain couples TRBV15 to TRBJ1-5, with 11 bases matching TRBD1. Germline V CDR1 and CDR2: LNHNV, YYDKDF (reference sequence). With V trimmed by 6 bases and J by 6 bases, 4 bases remained unmatched. The CDR3 runs to 14 residues.

V gene TRBV11-3 combines with J gene TRBJ2-2; 12 bases map to TRBD1. The germline V gene has CDR1 SGHNT and CDR2 YENEEA. The CDR3 runs 17 residues. V shed 0 bases and J 2 bases; nucleotides not matched to a gene: 1. The chain's CDR3 is CASSLDGTGGNTGELFF. CDR3 DNA: TGTGCCAGCAGCTTAGATGGGACAGGGGGCAACACCGGGGAGCTGTTTTTT.

This chain joins TRBV4-3 and TRBJ2-1; D gene uncertain. The ends were cut back, 0 bases at V and 2 bases at J, with 11 bases in the middle. This CDR3 is built from 16 residues. Germline V gene lookup returns CDR1 LGHNA and CDR2 YSLEER. The CDR3, as DNA: TGCGCCAGCAGCCAAGATATGCGGCAGACCTACAATGAGCAGTTCTTC. This encodes CASSQDMRQTYNEQFF.

The chain is built from TRBV2 and TRBJ2-3; 9 positions match TRBD2. The ends lost 3 bases at V and 2 bases at J; junction bases unmatched: 6. Germline values: CDR1 SNHLY, CDR2 FYNNEI. This CDR3 has 16 residues. The CDR3 loop is CASSDSLAGFTDTQYF. The CDR3 DNA is TGTGCCAGCAGTGATAGCCTAGCGGGGTTCACAGATACGCAGTATTTT.

The chain employs TRBV7-3 and TRBJ2-7; 8 bases fit TRBD1. The CDR3 is made up of 16 amino acids. The V gene end was trimmed by 5 bases and the J gene end by 7 bases; junction bases not matched to a gene: 16. Germline assignment: CDR1 SGHTA and CDR2 FQGTGA. CDR3 coding DNA: TGTGCCAGCAGCCCAGGGGGCTTCTTCTCCGCTCGGGAGCAGTACTTC. It specifies CASSPGGFFSAREQYF.

This chain connects TRBV5-1 to TRBJ1-1, with D possibly matching TRBD1 (6 bases). Germline-derived CDR1 and CDR2 are SGHRS and YFSETQ. The CDR3 runs to 14 residues. Trimming stripped 0 bases from V and 6 bases from J, with 12 bases between. The CDR3 sequence: CASSLAVGAAEAFF. The DNA of the CDR3 is TGCGCCAGCAGCTTGGCCGTGGGGGCGGCTGAAGCTTTCTTT.

The rearrangement joins TRBV11-1 to TRBJ2-1; TRBD1 agrees at 9 bases. Germline values: CDR1 SGHAT, CDR2 FQDESV (reference sequence). Trimming at V came to 0 bases and at J to 5 bases, leaving 2 bases not matched to a gene. This CDR3 comprises 15 residues. In nucleotides, the CDR3 is TGTGCCAGCAGCTTAGCTGGACAGGGGCACAATGAGCAGTTCTTC. Translating it yields CASSLAGQGHNEQFF.

The chain combines TRBV19 with TRBJ1-5; the D is unclear. V shed 9 bases and J shed 5 bases, with 14 bases lying between them. Germline V gene lookup returns CDR1 LNHDA and CDR2 SQIVND (reference sequence). The CDR3 sequence is 13 residues long. The CDR3 protein is CASRPWGDQPQHF. The CDR3 bases are TGTGCCAGCCGACCGTGGGGAGATCAGCCCCAGCATTTT.

This chain connects TRBV7-2 to TRBJ2-1, with D possibly being TRBD2 (6 bases). CDR1 SGHTA and CDR2 FQGNSA come from the germline V gene. V shed 3 bases and J shed 11 bases, with 11 bases lying between them. The CDR3 loop spans 12 amino acids. The CDR3 DNA follows: TGTGCCAGCAGCTTTCCGGGAGCCCAGCAGTTCTTC. It yields the protein CASSFPGAQQFF.

The chain carries TRBV19 and TRBJ2-1, with 8 bases identical to TRBD1. V lost 7 bases and J lost 8; bases outside the gene matches: 10. The CDR3 is 14 amino acids. CDR1 and CDR2 from the germline V gene are LNHDA and SQIVND (reference sequence). For the CDR3, the DNA is TGTGCCAGTACCCCGACAGGGGACGGCGATGAGCAGTTCTTC. Protein product: CASTPTGDGDEQFF.

This rearrangement joins TRBV5-8 to TRBJ1-1; D perhaps matches TRBD1 (6 bases). Germline CDR1 SGHTS, CDR2 YDEGEE. The germline V and J ends were trimmed by 1 base and 1 base, with 14 bases remaining between them. CDR3 length: 16 residues. As DNA, the CDR3 is TGTGCCAGCAGCTTGCCCTATACAGGGAAGAACACTGAAGCTTTCTTT. Translated: CASSLPYTGKNTEAFF.

This chain connects TRBV11-3 to TRBJ2-7, with TRBD1 as a possible D gene (6 bases). Germline CDR1 and CDR2: SGHNT and YENEEA. This CDR3 spans 15 amino acids. With 6 bases removed from V and 5 bases from J, the gap between germline ends came to 20 bases. This chain's CDR3 is CASRLPKAGANEQYF. The CDR3 DNA reads TGTGCCAGCAGACTCCCCAAGGCAGGGGCTAACGAGCAGTACTTC.

V gene TRBV29-1 combines with J gene TRBJ2-1, with a possible D match to TRBD2 (5 bases). V was cut by 5 bases and J by 8 bases, with 16 bases left in between. Per the germline V gene, CDR1 is SQVTM and CDR2 is ANQGSEA. This CDR3 is 13 amino acids long. CDR3: CSVHTPGSDEQFF. The CDR3 DNA reads as TGCAGCGTTCATACTCCGGGATCCGATGAGCAGTTCTTC.

J is TRBJ2-3 and V is TRBV7-2; 7 bases are shared with TRBD2. The junction had 6 bases not matched to a gene; V was cut back by 6 bases and J by 0 bases. The CDR3 runs 15 residues. Germline CDR1 and CDR2: SGHTA and FQGNSA. The CDR3 sequence is CASRPSGVSTDTQYF. The CDR3 DNA reads TGTGCCAGCAGACCAAGCGGGGTTAGCACAGATACGCAGTATTTT. Full variable domain (outside the CDR3, taken from reference TRBV7-2 and TRBJ2-3): GAGVSQSPSNKVTEKGKDVELRCDPISGHTALYWYRQSLGQGLEFLIYFQGNSAPDKSGLPSDRFSAERTGGSVSTLTIQRTQQEDSAVYLCASRPSGVSTDTQYFGPGTRLTVL.

J is TRBJ1-5 and V is TRBV2, with 10 bases fitting TRBD1. Germline CDR1 reads SNHLY; CDR2 reads FYNNEI. The CDR3 contains 15 residues. V shed 6 bases, J shed 6 bases, and the junction held 8 bases outside the gene matches. CDR3 DNA: TGTGCCAGCAGCTCCGACAGGGGGCGCAGTCAGCCCCAGCATTTT. The encoded protein is CASSSDRGRSQPQHF.

The chain links TRBV25-1 to TRBJ1-2; TRBD1 matches at 12 bases. Germline V CDR1 and CDR2: MGHDK, SYGVNS. V shed 2 bases and J 0 bases; nucleotides not matched to a gene: 4. The CDR3 extends over 17 amino acids. Here the CDR3 DNA reads TGTGCCAGCAGTGAACGGGGACAGGGGGCCGCTAACTATGGCTACACCTTC. Its translation is CASSERGQGAANYGYTF.

V gene TRBV7-3 combines with J gene TRBJ1-1, with TRBD1 as a possible D gene (6 bases). V lost 2 bases and J 1 base, leaving 11 bases between the germline ends. Germline loops: CDR1 SGHTA, CDR2 FQGTGA. There are 15 residues in the CDR3. This CDR3 is CASSLQGWPNTEAFF. The CDR3, as DNA: TGTGCCAGCAGCTTACAGGGGTGGCCGAACACTGAAGCTTTCTTT.